A single sample gave rise to the 8 T cell receptor beta chains below, sequenced in a study of vaccination and CD4 T cells after COVID-19. For these receptors, no antigen is known. Oncomine TCR Beta short-read sequencing was applied to DNA from cultured CD4+ T cells. MiXCR, applied by TCRdb to the PCR reads, yields one record per CDR3 protein. Of about 16,000 distinct CDR3 sequences listed, around a third are singletons. Noted treatment: roughly nine-day PBMC culture with coronavirus spike peptide pools or control peptides (ViraFEST assay). The specimen was CD4+ T cells from blood, cultured in vitro, collected before SARS-CoV-2 vaccination. The source of these receptors is a human donor who received a COVID-19 vaccine.

The chain combines TRBV20-1 with TRBJ2-3, with TRBD2 matching over 10 bases. The CDR3 runs 17 residues. Germline lookup yields CDR1 DFQATT and CDR2 SNEGSKA (reference sequence). The V segment lost 0 bases and the J segment 3 bases; nucleotides outside the gene matches: 9. CDR3 coding DNA: TGCAGTGCTAGAGATTTCGAGCGGGGGGGTGAGACAGATACGCAGTATTTT. This codes for CSARDFERGGETDTQYF.

The rearrangement uses TRBV19 and TRBJ2-3, with TRBD2 identical over 9 bases. Looked up from germline, CDR1 is LNHDA and CDR2 is SQIVND (reference sequence). V was pared by 3 bases and J by 2 bases, with 6 bases of the junction left unmatched. The CDR3 is made up of 16 amino acids. The CDR3 reads CASSMVAGEYTDTQYF. As DNA, the CDR3 is TGTGCCAGTAGTATGGTAGCGGGGGAATACACAGATACGCAGTATTTT. The full variable domain, with the rest looked up from reference TRBV19 and TRBJ2-3, is DGGITQSPKYLFRKEGQNVTLSCEQNLNHDAMYWYRQDPGQGLRLIYYSQIVNDFQKGDIAEGYSVSREKKESFPLTVTSAQKNPTAFYLCASSMVAGEYTDTQYFGPGTRLTVL.

V gene TRBV7-8 combines with J gene TRBJ1-2, with D uncertain. Trimming removed 1 base from V and 3 bases from J, with 12 bases in between. The CDR3 totals 15 residues. The V gene's germline CDR1 is SGHVS and CDR2 FQNEAQ. CDR3 sequence: CASSLGVGSYYGYTF. The CDR3 DNA reads TGTGCCAGCAGCTTAGGGGTAGGCTCCTACTATGGCTACACCTTC.

The chain links TRBV5-1 to TRBJ2-5; D may match TRBD1 or TRBD2 (5 bases each). The germline V gene has CDR1 SGHRS and CDR2 YFSETQ. This CDR3 has 15 amino acids. Trimming pared 0 bases from V and 6 bases from J, leaving 15 bases between. The chain's CDR3 is CASSLGGALGKTQYF. DNA of the CDR3: TGCGCCAGCAGCTTGGGTGGGGCGCTCGGGAAGACCCAGTACTTC.

A few counts support this clonotype. This chain links TRBV3-1 with TRBJ1-2; perhaps TRBD1 as D (5 bases). The CDR3 is 15 residues long. Trimming took off 0 bases at V and 7 bases at J, with 15 bases between the two ends. CDR1 is LGHDT, CDR2 YNNKEL, per germline (reference sequence). This CDR3 is CASSQDLRQGRGYTF. For the CDR3, the DNA is TGTGCCAGCAGCCAAGATCTTCGGCAGGGTCGTGGCTACACCTTC.

The CDR3 sequence is CASSLGQEDSPLHF. As DNA, the CDR3 is TGTGCCAGCAGCTTGGGACAGGAAGATTCACCCCTCCACTTT. V and J are TRBV7-3 and TRBJ1-6; the match to TRBD1 covers 8 bases. The CDR3 is 14 amino acids. Germline V gene sequence: CDR1 SGHTA, CDR2 FQGTGA. Unmatched junction bases numbered 3, after V lost 3 bases and J lost 8 bases.

The CDR3, as DNA: TGTGCCAGCAGCTCCCAGGGACCTATATCTTCCGGAAACACCATATATTTT. Its protein is CASSSQGPISSGNTIYF. The chain employs TRBV7-2 and TRBJ1-3; maybe TRBD1 (5 bases). Germline CDR1 SGHTA, CDR2 FQGNSA. The CDR3 covers 17 residues. The ends were cut back, 4 bases at V and 4 bases at J, with 20 bases in the middle.

This sequence joins TRBV15 and TRBJ2-7; the D is unclear. The germline CDR1 and CDR2 sequences are LNHNV and YYDKDF (reference sequence). This CDR3 has 16 residues. Trimming stripped 3 bases from V and 2 bases from J, with 17 bases between. As DNA, the CDR3 is TGTGCCACCAGCAGGAGTTCTGGGCTGTTCCCCTACGAGCAGTACTTC. Translation: CATSRSSGLFPYEQYF.